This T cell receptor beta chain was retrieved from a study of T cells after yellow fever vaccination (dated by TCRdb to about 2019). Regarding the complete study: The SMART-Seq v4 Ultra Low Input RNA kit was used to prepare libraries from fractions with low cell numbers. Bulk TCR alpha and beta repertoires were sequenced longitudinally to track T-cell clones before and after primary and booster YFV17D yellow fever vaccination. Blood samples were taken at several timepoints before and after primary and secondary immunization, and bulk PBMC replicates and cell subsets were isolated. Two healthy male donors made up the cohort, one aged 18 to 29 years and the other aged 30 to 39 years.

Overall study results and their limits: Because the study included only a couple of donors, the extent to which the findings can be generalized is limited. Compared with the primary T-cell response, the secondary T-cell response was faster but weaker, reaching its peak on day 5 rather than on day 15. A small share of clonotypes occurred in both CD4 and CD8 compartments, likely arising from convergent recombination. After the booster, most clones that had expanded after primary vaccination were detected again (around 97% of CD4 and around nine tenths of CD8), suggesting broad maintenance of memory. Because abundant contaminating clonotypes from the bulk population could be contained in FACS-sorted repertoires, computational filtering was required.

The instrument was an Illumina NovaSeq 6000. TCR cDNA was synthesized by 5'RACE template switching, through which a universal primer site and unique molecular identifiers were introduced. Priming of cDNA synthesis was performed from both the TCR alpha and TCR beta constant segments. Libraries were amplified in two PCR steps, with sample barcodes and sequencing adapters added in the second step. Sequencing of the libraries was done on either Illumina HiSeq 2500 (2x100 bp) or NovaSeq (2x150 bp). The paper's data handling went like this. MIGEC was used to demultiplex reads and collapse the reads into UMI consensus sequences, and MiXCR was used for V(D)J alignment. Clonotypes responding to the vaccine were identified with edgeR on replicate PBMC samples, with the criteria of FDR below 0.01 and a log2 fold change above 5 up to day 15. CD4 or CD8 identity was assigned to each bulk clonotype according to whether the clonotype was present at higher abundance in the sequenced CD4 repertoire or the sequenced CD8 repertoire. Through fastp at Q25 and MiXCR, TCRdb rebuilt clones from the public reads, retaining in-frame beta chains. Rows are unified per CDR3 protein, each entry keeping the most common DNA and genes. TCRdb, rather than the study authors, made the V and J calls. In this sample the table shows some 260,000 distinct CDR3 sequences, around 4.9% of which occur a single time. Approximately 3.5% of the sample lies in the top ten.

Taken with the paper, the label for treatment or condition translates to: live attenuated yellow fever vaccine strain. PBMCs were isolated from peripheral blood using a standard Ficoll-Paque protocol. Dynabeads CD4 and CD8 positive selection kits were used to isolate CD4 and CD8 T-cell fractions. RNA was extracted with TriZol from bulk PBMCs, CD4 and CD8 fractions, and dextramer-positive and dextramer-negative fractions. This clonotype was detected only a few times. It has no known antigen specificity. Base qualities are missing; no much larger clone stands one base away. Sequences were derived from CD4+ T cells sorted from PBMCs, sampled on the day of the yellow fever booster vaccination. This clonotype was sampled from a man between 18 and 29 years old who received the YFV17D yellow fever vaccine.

The sequenced DNA is TGTGCCAGCAGCCAAGATCGAGTTAGCGGCTTTGGAGATACGCAGTATTTT. The translation is CASSQDRVSGFGDTQYF. The sequence joins TRBV3-1 to TRBJ2-3; the D segment could be TRBD2, given 6 matching bases. According to the germline V gene (reference sequence), CDR1 reads LGHDT and CDR2 reads YNNKEL. Trimming takes 0 bases from V and 5 bases from J, and the germline ends sit 18 bases apart. The CDR3, from cysteine to phenylalanine, totals 17 residues. The DNA shown is the 51-base CDR3, in frame from base 1.